This TCR beta chain emerged from a study of T cells in women clearing cervical HPV infection. In the study overall: Blood came at first lesion visit for cases, post-clearance for controls. HLA type stays a possible confounder, typing being limited.

All participants had a single incident cervical HPV16 infection, and prevalent HPV16 infections were excluded. Dot-blot hybridization genotyped cervical HPV amplified with MY09/MY11 PCR. Some clones are missing from TCRdb's copy, which holds only in-frame ones; the method was immunoSEQ multiplex PCR. In total, the table holds about 27,000 clones. CDR1 and CDR2 (germline): SGHVS, FQNEAQ. V was trimmed by 5 bases and J by 0 bases, leaving 17 bases between them. This CDR3 comprises 17 residues. Comments on this clone: The read terminates 3 residues ahead of where the CDR3 ends, so the germline J gene completes it.

J is TRBJ1-5 and V is TRBV7-8; the D gene is possibly TRBD1 (5 bases). Specimen: blood buffy coat. The receptor's source is a woman aged 18 to 75 with a cervical HPV16 infection that either progressed to CIN3+ or cleared (not recorded which). The CDR3 bases that were read are TGTGCCAGCAGCGTACAACCGGGGACTTATAGCAATCAGCCC. Amino acids: CASSVQPGTYSNQP. The full CDR3 protein is CASSVQPGTYSNQPQHF.